What follows are 21 T cell receptor beta chains derived from one specimen sequenced in a study of T cell repertoires in cytomegalovirus infection. TCRdb independently ran MiXCR on the reads; one entry per CDR3 protein. Among hundreds of thousands of distinct CDR3 sequences listed, over 7.5% were seen once. The sample consisted of PBMCs. The source of these receptors is a human donor in good health (CMV status not recorded). Some clones in this sample may be carry-over from other donors' samples.

This clonotype came up many times. The CDR3 region is CASSMDSQETQYF. CDR3 nucleotide sequence: TGTGCCAGCAGTATGGACAGTCAAGAGACCCAGTACTTC. The chain links TRBV7-9 to TRBJ2-5; D possibly corresponds to TRBD1 (6 bases). Per germline, CDR1 SEHNR and CDR2 FQNEAQ (reference sequence). This CDR3 is built from 13 residues. V was pared by 6 bases and J by 2 bases, with 10 bases between.

This clonotype was counted only a few times. This rearrangement joins TRBV20-1 to TRBJ1-1; D gene uncertain. Germline V gives CDR1 DFQATT, CDR2 SNEGSKA (reference sequence). V was clipped by 3 bases and J by 5 bases, with 4 bases between them. The CDR3 length is 10 residues. CDR3 residues: CSASGTEAFF. In DNA, the CDR3 is TGCAGTGCTAGTGGGACTGAAGCTTTCTTT.

At least ten counts were recorded for this clonotype. The chain couples TRBV7-2 to TRBJ1-6, with 7 bases fitting TRBD1. Germline loops: CDR1 SGHTA, CDR2 FQGNSA. The J segment lost 9 bases and the V segment lost 2 bases, leaving 4 bases of the junction unmatched. The CDR3 runs 14 residues. CDR3 nucleotides: TGTGCCAGCAGCTTAAACAGGGGTGTTTCACCCCTCCACTTT. Amino acid sequence: CASSLNRGVSPLHF.

This rearrangement joins TRBV28 to TRBJ2-7; D could derive from TRBD1 or TRBD2 (5 bases each). The length of the CDR3 is 16 residues. Looked up from germline, CDR1 is MDHEN and CDR2 is SYDVKM. The V end was cut by 3 bases, the J end by 3 bases, with 18 bases between. The chain's CDR3 is CASSFDRDQDLYEQYF. DNA for the CDR3: TGTGCCAGCAGTTTTGATCGGGACCAAGACCTCTACGAGCAGTACTTC.

This clonotype occurred many times. The gene calls are TRBV7-2 and TRBJ2-1; weak D call: TRBD1 (6 bases). The V gene lost 4 bases and the J gene lost 2 bases, with 9 bases spanning the gap. The CDR3 runs 14 residues. Per germline, CDR1 SGHTA and CDR2 FQGNSA. The CDR3 nucleotides are TGTGCCAGCAGCTCCCGGACAGCCTACAATGAGCAGTTCTTC. Residues: CASSSRTAYNEQFF.

This clonotype was found many times. The chain combines TRBV29-1 with TRBJ1-2; D is ambiguous. Germline loops: CDR1 SQVTM, CDR2 ANQGSEA. Trimming stripped 7 bases from V and 8 bases from J, with 14 bases between. The CDR3 loop spans 11 amino acids. CDR3 bases: TGCAGCGCACTGTCGGGTTACGGCTACACCTTC. Amino acid sequence: CSALSGYGYTF.

A few counts support this clonotype. The V call is TRBV6-1, the J call TRBJ2-4; 7 positions match TRBD1. J gave up 7 bases and V 5 bases, and 14 bases lay outside the gene matches. In germline, CDR1 is MNHNS, CDR2 SASEGT. This CDR3 has 16 amino acids. This CDR3 reads CASSTKDRVGLNIQYF. CDR3 nucleotides: TGTGCCAGCAGTACAAAAGACAGGGTTGGGTTGAACATTCAGTACTTC.

The chain links TRBV19 to TRBJ2-2; D is unclear. CDR1 and CDR2 (germline): LNHDA, SQIVND (reference sequence). Trimming removed 4 bases from V and 3 bases from J, with 12 bases in between. There are 15 residues in the CDR3. The CDR3 region is CASSTRVSDTGELFF. CDR3 in DNA: TGTGCCAGTAGTACCAGAGTATCGGACACCGGGGAGCTGTTTTTT. Supplemented by reference TRBV19 and TRBJ2-2, the full variable domain reads DGGITQSPKYLFRKEGQNVTLSCEQNLNHDAMYWYRQDPGQGLRLIYYSQIVNDFQKGDIAEGYSVSREKKESFPLTVTSAQKNPTAFYLCASSTRVSDTGELFFGEGSRLTVL.

A few counts support this clonotype. The J gene is TRBJ1-1, the V gene TRBV10-3, with 7 bases identical to TRBD1. This CDR3 has 15 residues. Losses at the gene ends were 7 bases for V and 0 bases for J; bases not matched to a gene: 8. The V gene's germline CDR1 is ENHRY and CDR2 SYGVKD. CDR3: CAINGRGLMNTEAFF. CDR3 nucleotides: TGTGCCATCAATGGGAGGGGGCTTATGAACACTGAAGCTTTCTTT.

J is TRBJ2-1 and V is TRBV5-5, with D hard to call. V lost 0 bases to trimming and J lost 9 bases, with 10 bases between them. Germline CDR1 reads SGHKS; CDR2 reads YYEKEE (reference sequence). The CDR3 spans 13 residues. In DNA, the CDR3 is TGTGCCAGCAGCTTGGCCGGGCGCCTTGAGCAGTTCTTC. Amino acid sequence: CASSLAGRLEQFF. Filled out from reference TRBV5-5 and TRBJ2-1, the complete variable domain reads DAGVTQSPTHLIKTRGQQVTLRCSPISGHKSVSWYQQVLGQGPQFIFQYYEKEERGRGNFPDRFSARQFPNYSSELNVNALLLGDSALYLCASSLAGRLEQFFGPGTRLTVL.

There are many counts of this clonotype. J is TRBJ2-7 and V is TRBV7-4; no definite D call. V lost 2 bases and J lost 6, with 14 bases in between. There are 14 residues in the CDR3. Germline lookup yields CDR1 SGHVT and CDR2 SQSDAQ. CDR3 nucleotides: TGTGCCAGCAGCTTACTGATCAGGCCGGCCGAGCAGTACTTC. It translates to CASSLLIRPAEQYF.

This clonotype was seen repeatedly, ten times or more. This CDR3 is CASSLVGKAFF. CDR3 coding DNA: TGTGCCAGCAGCTTGGTGGGCAAAGCTTTCTTT. The chain recombines TRBV7-2 with TRBJ1-1, with unresolved D. This CDR3 is 11 amino acids long. V lost 3 bases and J 9 bases, leaving 8 bases between the germline ends. CDR1 and CDR2 from the germline V gene are SGHTA and FQGNSA.

Only a few counts were recorded for this clonotype. This chain uses TRBV12-3 or TRBV12-4 with TRBJ1-1; no clear D gene. The CDR3 totals 15 residues. V was cut by 7 bases and J by 4 bases, with 19 bases left in between. CDR3 protein: CASTLIPEAATEAFF. The DNA for the CDR3 is TGTGCCAGCACCCTTATCCCCGAGGCGGCCACTGAAGCTTTCTTT.

This clonotype occurred many times. The rearrangement uses TRBV7-2 and TRBJ2-4, with 10 nucleotides matching TRBD2. The germline V gene has CDR1 SGHTA and CDR2 FQGNSA. This CDR3 spans 17 amino acids. The trim removed 2 bases at V and 8 bases at J, leaving 12 bases unmatched. CDR3 sequence (DNA): TGTGCCAGCAGCTTATTAACGAGCGGGGGGGCCGAGTACATTCAGTACTTC. Amino acid sequence: CASSLLTSGGAEYIQYF. Complete variable domain (other parts from reference TRBV7-2 and TRBJ2-4): GAGVSQSPSNKVTEKGKDVELRCDPISGHTALYWYRQSLGQGLEFLIYFQGNSAPDKSGLPSDRFSAERTGGSVSTLTIQRTQQEDSAVYLCASSLLTSGGAEYIQYFGAGTRLSVL.

This clonotype was counted at least ten times. The CDR3 loop is CAWGTDSNQPQHF. The CDR3 coding sequence is TGTGCCTGGGGGACCGATAGCAATCAGCCCCAGCATTTT. This sequence joins TRBV30 and TRBJ1-5, with D tentatively TRBD1 (5 bases). V was shortened by 5 bases and J by 0 bases, with 8 bases between the two germline ends. The CDR3 is 13 amino acids. Germline V CDR1 and CDR2: GTSNPN, SVGIG (reference sequence).

This clonotype was seen at least ten times. The rearrangement joins TRBV7-9 to TRBJ2-2, with a weak D call TRBD2 (5 bases). V lost 5 bases and J 6 bases, leaving 19 bases between the germline ends. The CDR3 extends over 16 amino acids. Looked up from germline, CDR1 is SEHNR and CDR2 is FQNEAQ (reference sequence). CDR3 loop: CASSKAEGLTPGELFF. The CDR3, as DNA: TGTGCCAGCAGCAAGGCTGAAGGACTCACTCCCGGGGAGCTGTTTTTT.

The table lists this clonotype with many counts. V is TRBV7-6 and J is TRBJ1-1; no clear D. The length of the CDR3 is 14 residues. Germline-derived CDR1 and CDR2 are SGHVS and FNYEAQ. V gave up 0 bases and J gave up 1 base, with 6 bases separating them. The DNA of the CDR3 is TGTGCCAGCAGCTTAGCGTTCGCGAACACTGAAGCTTTCTTT. Translation gives CASSLAFANTEAFF.

This clonotype was recorded at least ten times. This chain links TRBV7-2 with TRBJ1-1; D remains unclear. This CDR3 spans 13 amino acids. Germline V lookup: CDR1 SGHTA, CDR2 FQGNSA. Trimming shortened V by 5 bases and J by 3 bases, and 10 bases separated the two germline ends. The DNA for the CDR3 is TGTGCCAGCAGCCTAATGGGAGACACTGAAGCTTTCTTT. Amino acids: CASSLMGDTEAFF.

This clonotype was recorded many times. The V and J genes are TRBV7-2 and TRBJ2-5; 13 bases align to TRBD2. The CDR3 consists of 17 residues. V dropped 1 base and J dropped 1; count of bases not matched to a gene: 3. The germline V gene encodes CDR1 SGHTA and CDR2 FQGNSA. The CDR3: CASSLVTSGRAQETQYF. In DNA, the CDR3 is TGTGCCAGCAGCTTAGTCACTAGCGGGAGGGCCCAAGAGACCCAGTACTTC.

This clonotype has ten or more counts. This chain connects TRBV7-2 to TRBJ2-3; D perhaps matches TRBD2 (6 bases). CDR3 length equals 16 residues. The germline gives CDR1 SGHTA, CDR2 FQGNSA. V was pared by 5 bases and J by 3 bases, with 18 bases between. The chain's CDR3 is CASSRPGDGGTDTQYF. CDR3 nucleotide sequence: TGTGCCAGCAGCCGTCCGGGCGACGGGGGAACAGATACGCAGTATTTT.

This rearrangement joins TRBV6-1 to TRBJ2-3; possible D gene TRBD2, 5 bases. CDR3 length: 14 residues. Trimming took off 1 base at V and 3 bases at J, with 8 bases between the two ends. CDR1 and CDR2 (germline): MNHNS, SASEGT. CDR3: CASSEVPGTDTQYF. CDR3 DNA sequence: TGTGCCAGCAGTGAAGTTCCGGGAACAGATACGCAGTATTTT.